A selection of T cell receptor beta chains follows, all from one sample in a study of neoadjuvant anti-PD-1 for oral cavity cancer. The repertoire was sequenced with immunoSEQ multiplex PCR; TCRdb's copy has only in-frame clones and lacks some. The sample lists 9,300 or so clones, around 80% occurring once. This specimen was PBMCs, taken after nivolumab (anti-PD-1) treatment. The receptors here all came from a person aged 35-80 years with oral cavity squamous cell carcinoma. Each CDR3 is given with its conserved first and last residue. D genes are given only for firm matches. Clone size is not always given. Where it is, it says once, few, many or a class for expanded clones.

clone_size: few; v_call: TRBV2; d_call: NA; j_call: TRBJ1-2; cdr3_aa: CASRTGRQATHGYTF; cdr3_nt: TGTGCCAGCAGGACAGGAAGACAGGCCACCCATGGCTACACCTTC
clone_size: once; v_call: TRBV7-2; d_call: NA; j_call: TRBJ1-6; cdr3_aa: CASSLVGSSYNSPLHF; cdr3_nt: TGTGCCAGCAGCTTAGTGGGTTCTTCCTATAATTCACCCCTCCACTTT
clone_size: few; v_call: TRBV21-1; d_call: NA; j_call: TRBJ1-1; cdr3_aa: CASLQGGDTEAFF; cdr3_nt: TGTGCCAGCCTCCAAGGAGGGGACACTGAAGCTTTCTTT
clone_size: NA; v_call: TRBV7-9; d_call: NA; j_call: TRBJ2-7; cdr3_aa: CASSSKGASSYEQYF; cdr3_nt: TGTGCCAGCAGCTCAAAAGGCGCGTCTTCCTACGAGCAGTACTTC
clone_size: NA; v_call: TRBV4-1; d_call: NA; j_call: TRBJ2-3; cdr3_aa: CASSSHYTDTQYF; cdr3_nt: TGCGCCAGCAGCTCCCACTACACAGATACGCAGTATTTT
clone_size: NA; v_call: TRBV5-4; d_call: NA; j_call: TRBJ1-1; cdr3_aa: CASSWAGQLMNTEAFF; cdr3_nt: TGTGCCAGCAGCTGGGCCGGACAGCTTATGAACACTGAAGCTTTCTTT
clone_size: NA; v_call: TRBV6-1; d_call: TRBD1; j_call: TRBJ1-1; cdr3_aa: CASSESGGMEAFF; cdr3_nt: TGTGCCAGCAGTGAATCAGGGGGCATGGAAGCTTTCTTT
clone_size: NA; v_call: TRBV7-2; d_call: TRBD1; j_call: TRBJ1-5; cdr3_aa: CASSLRPRAGGLFNQPQHF; cdr3_nt: TGTGCCAGCAGCTTACGGCCTCGGGCAGGGGGTCTCTTCAATCAGCCCCAGCATTTT
clone_size: NA; v_call: TRBV27; d_call: NA; j_call: TRBJ2-7; cdr3_aa: CASSFSGYEQYF; cdr3_nt: TGTGCCAGCAGTTTTTCCGGTTACGAGCAGTACTTC
clone_size: NA; v_call: TRBV7-9; d_call: TRBD2; j_call: TRBJ2-1; cdr3_aa: CASSLVSGRSNEQFF; cdr3_nt: TGTGCCAGCAGCTTAGTCAGCGGGAGGTCCAATGAGCAGTTCTTC
clone_size: once; v_call: TRBV7-2; d_call: TRBD2; j_call: TRBJ2-1; cdr3_aa: CASSYPRSGRSTYNEQFF; cdr3_nt: TGTGCCAGCAGCTACCCTCGAAGCGGGAGAAGTACCTACAATGAGCAGTTCTTC
clone_size: NA; v_call: TRBV5-1; d_call: NA; j_call: TRBJ1-1; cdr3_aa: CASSLGRGSQAFF; cdr3_nt: TGCGCCAGCAGCTTGGGCCGCGGTAGCCAAGCTTTCTTT
clone_size: NA; v_call: TRBV7-9; d_call: TRBD2; j_call: TRBJ2-7; cdr3_aa: CASSLGLAGANEQYF; cdr3_nt: TGTGCCAGCAGCTTGGGACTAGCGGGAGCGAACGAGCAGTACTTC
clone_size: few; v_call: TRBV7-9; d_call: TRBD1; j_call: TRBJ2-7; cdr3_aa: CASSPGTGGFYEQYF; cdr3_nt: TGTGCCAGCAGCCCCGGGACAGGGGGATTTTACGAGCAGTACTTC
clone_size: once; v_call: TRBV19; d_call: TRBD2; j_call: TRBJ2-1; cdr3_aa: CASSKLAETYNEQFF; cdr3_nt: TGTGCCAGTAGTAAACTAGCGGAAACCTACAATGAGCAGTTCTTC
clone_size: NA; v_call: TRBV7-6; d_call: NA; j_call: TRBJ1-2; cdr3_aa: CASSLGEGYGYTF; cdr3_nt: TGTGCCAGCAGCTTGGGGGAGGGCTATGGCTACACCTTC
clone_size: NA; v_call: TRBV14; d_call: NA; j_call: TRBJ1-1; cdr3_aa: CASSPRVSLAMNTEAFF; cdr3_nt: TGTGCCAGCAGCCCCCGGGTCTCACTTGCCATGAACACTGAAGCTTTCTTT
clone_size: NA; v_call: TRBV7-2; d_call: TRBD2; j_call: TRBJ2-5; cdr3_aa: CASSLELAGGSRGTQYF; cdr3_nt: TGTGCCAGCAGCTTAGAACTAGCGGGGGGTTCCCGGGGGACCCAGTACTTC
clone_size: NA; v_call: TRBV11-2; d_call: NA; j_call: TRBJ1-1; cdr3_aa: CASSLVVGGNTEAFF; cdr3_nt: TGTGCCAGCAGCTTAGTAGTCGGGGGGAACACTGAAGCTTTCTTT
clone_size: once; v_call: TRBV7-2; d_call: NA; j_call: TRBJ1-6; cdr3_aa: CASSQDFWDTGSPLHF; cdr3_nt: TGTGCCAGCAGCCAAGACTTCTGGGACACCGGTTCACCCCTCCACTTT
clone_size: once; v_call: TRBV5-1; d_call: NA; j_call: TRBJ1-2; cdr3_aa: CASSDIGGTAGYTF; cdr3_nt: TGCGCCAGCAGTGATATCGGGGGGACGGCGGGCTACACCTTC
clone_size: NA; v_call: TRBV7-8; d_call: NA; j_call: TRBJ1-2; cdr3_aa: CASSPGRLNYGYTF; cdr3_nt: TGTGCCAGCAGCCCAGGGCGGCTAAACTATGGCTACACCTTC
clone_size: once; v_call: TRBV7-9; d_call: NA; j_call: TRBJ1-1; cdr3_aa: CASSFPLGGATEAFF; cdr3_nt: TGTGCCAGCAGCTTTCCTCTCGGTGGGGCAACTGAAGCTTTCTTT
clone_size: NA; v_call: TRBV7-6; d_call: TRBD2; j_call: TRBJ2-1; cdr3_aa: CASSSRLAGATSYNEQFF; cdr3_nt: TGTGCCAGCAGCTCCCGACTAGCGGGAGCGACCTCCTACAATGAGCAGTTCTTC
clone_size: NA; v_call: TRBV30; d_call: NA; j_call: TRBJ2-7; cdr3_aa: CAWRLAVEQYF; cdr3_nt: TGTGCCTGGAGATTGGCAGTTGAGCAGTACTTC
clone_size: few; v_call: TRBV9; d_call: TRBD1; j_call: TRBJ1-1; cdr3_aa: CASSLGQGIFTEAFF; cdr3_nt: TGTGCCAGCAGCCTAGGACAGGGGATTTTCACTGAAGCTTTCTTT
clone_size: NA; v_call: TRBV7-9; d_call: NA; j_call: TRBJ1-2; cdr3_aa: CASSLGLGADYGYTF; cdr3_nt: TGTGCCAGCAGCTTAGGATTAGGGGCAGACTATGGCTACACCTTC
clone_size: NA; v_call: TRBV30; d_call: TRBD2; j_call: TRBJ2-7; cdr3_aa: CAWKKAGGPRYEQYF; cdr3_nt: TGTGCCTGGAAGAAAGCGGGAGGGCCTAGGTACGAGCAGTACTTC
clone_size: few; v_call: TRBV9; d_call: TRBD2; j_call: TRBJ2-5; cdr3_aa: CASSAIPSGAQETQYF; cdr3_nt: TGTGCCAGCAGCGCAATCCCTAGCGGAGCTCAAGAGACCCAGTACTTC
clone_size: once; v_call: TRBV28; d_call: TRBD2; j_call: TRBJ2-7; cdr3_aa: CASRRTSGPYEQYF; cdr3_nt: TGTGCCAGCAGGAGGACTAGCGGACCCTACGAGCAGTACTTC
clone_size: few; v_call: TRBV28; d_call: TRBD1; j_call: TRBJ1-2; cdr3_aa: CASSLFGDRSFGYGYTF; cdr3_nt: TGTGCCAGCAGTTTGTTTGGGGACAGGTCCTTCGGATATGGCTACACCTTC
clone_size: NA; v_call: TRBV11-2; d_call: TRBD1; j_call: TRBJ2-7; cdr3_aa: CASSLGAGGPYEQYF; cdr3_nt: TGTGCCAGCAGCTTAGGGGCAGGGGGTCCCTACGAGCAGTACTTC
clone_size: NA; v_call: TRBV5-1; d_call: NA; j_call: TRBJ2-7; cdr3_aa: CASSLSSGIEQYF; cdr3_nt: TGCGCCAGCAGCTTGAGTTCGGGTATCGAGCAGTACTTC
clone_size: once; v_call: TRBV10-3; d_call: NA; j_call: TRBJ2-3; cdr3_aa: CAIAKDTDTQYF; cdr3_nt: TGTGCCATCGCAAAGGACACAGATACGCAGTATTTT
clone_size: NA; v_call: TRBV5-8; d_call: NA; j_call: TRBJ1-2; cdr3_aa: CASSLPAVQGYTF; cdr3_nt: TGTGCCAGCAGCCTTCCGGCCGTCCAGGGCTACACCTTC
clone_size: NA; v_call: TRBV4-1; d_call: TRBD2; j_call: TRBJ2-7; cdr3_aa: CASSQGGLGASYEQYF; cdr3_nt: TGCGCCAGCAGCCAAGGGGGACTAGGAGCCTCCTACGAGCAGTACTTC
clone_size: once; v_call: TRBV5-8; d_call: TRBD1; j_call: TRBJ2-1; cdr3_aa: CASSLGQGPYNEQFF; cdr3_nt: TGTGCCAGCAGCTTGGGACAGGGCCCCTACAATGAGCAGTTCTTC